The rows below give T cell receptor beta chains drawn from one sample of a study of cytomegalovirus exposure and HLA in healthy donors. Assay: immunoSEQ multiplex PCR; the TCRdb copy retains only in-frame clones and omits some. The sample shows some 35,000 clones, about 53% of them seen only once. Sequences were obtained from PBMCs. Every receptor here comes from a woman between 35 and 50 years old in good health and CMV-seropositive. Both conserved end residues are part of each CDR3. Fields, in order: V gene, clone size, J gene, D gene, CDR3 DNA, CDR3 protein. The D gene is left open where the match is weak. The size of a clone is reported for some rows only, either as once, few or many, or as a class for expanded clones.

TRBV6-1	few	TRBJ2-7	-	TGTGCCACCAACGGCGGTTACGAGCAGTACTTC	CATNGGYEQYF
TRBV11-2	few	TRBJ1-2	-	TGTGCCAGCAGCTTAGAACATAACGCTAACTATGGCTACACCTTC	CASSLEHNANYGYTF
TRBV9	-	TRBJ2-7	-	TGTGCCAGCAGCACTAGGGGGTACCCTCTGGACGAGCAGTACTTC	CASSTRGYPLDEQYF
TRBV7-2	-	TRBJ1-1	TRBD1	TGTGCCAGCAGCTTCTGGGGGACAGAGGGTACTGAAGCTTTCTTT	CASSFWGTEGTEAFF
TRBV30	-	TRBJ1-2	-	TGTGCCTGGAGTCCCCCGCCACAGGGTGTCTACGGTCGTGGCTACACCTTC	CAWSPPPQGVYGRGYTF
TRBV7-6	few	TRBJ1-1	-	TGTGCCAGCAGCTTTACCCATACAGACACTGAAGCTTTCTTT	CASSFTHTDTEAFF
TRBV7-9	-	TRBJ1-1	-	TGTGCCAGCAGCTTACAACGGTTCGACACTGAAGCTTTCTTT	CASSLQRFDTEAFF
TRBV9	few	TRBJ1-5	-	TGTGCCAGCAGCGTAGGAGGAGTGGCGCCCCAGCATTTT	CASSVGGVAPQHF
TRBV9	-	TRBJ1-5	TRBD1	TGTGCCAGCAGCGTAGTAAGCCCCCCTGAGGACAGGGTTGTTCAGCCCCAGCATTTT	CASSVVSPPEDRVVQPQHF
TRBV6-6	few	TRBJ2-3	-	TGTGCCAGCAGTCAATTCACAGATACGCAGTATTTT	CASSQFTDTQYF
TRBV7-2	-	TRBJ2-3	-	TGTGCCAGCAGCTCATACCTAGGCAGGGGTACGCAGTATTTT	CASSSYLGRGTQYF
TRBV29-1	-	TRBJ2-7	TRBD1	TGCAGCGTCGCAGGGGGCGCCGGCTACGAGCAGTACTTC	CSVAGGAGYEQYF
TRBV12-5	few	TRBJ2-3	-	TGTGCTAGTGGGGAGACAGTAGCTAGCACAGATACGCAGTATTTT	CASGETVASTDTQYF
TRBV27	-	TRBJ2-1	-	TGTGCCAGCAGTGGGGGGGCCTGGAATGAGCAGTTCTTC	CASSGGAWNEQFF
TRBV28	-	TRBJ2-7	-	TGTGCCAGCAGTTTGGGGAGCTCCTACGAGCAGTACTTC	CASSLGSSYEQYF
TRBV5-1	-	TRBJ2-1	-	TGCGCCAGCAGCTTGGGACTATTCAATGAGCAGTTCTTC	CASSLGLFNEQFF
TRBV29-1	-	TRBJ2-7	TRBD1	TGCAGCGCTATCCGGGACAGGAATTCCTACGAGCAGTACTTC	CSAIRDRNSYEQYF
TRBV5-5	-	TRBJ2-5	-	TGTGCCAGCAGCTCCTGGCGGGGTGAGACCCAGTACTTC	CASSSWRGETQYF
TRBV30	-	TRBJ2-7	TRBD2	TGTGCCTGGAGTGTCCCGGGACTAGTAATCTACGAGCAGTACTTC	CAWSVPGLVIYEQYF
TRBV6-5	once	TRBJ2-5	TRBD1	TGTGCCAGCAGTTACGGACAGGGATCCCCGTACTTC	CASSYGQGSPYF
TRBV6-5	few	TRBJ2-2	-	TGTGCCAGCAGTTTGGCCCGGGCGGGTAGCACCGGGGAGCTGTTTTTT	CASSLARAGSTGELFF
TRBV18	-	TRBJ1-5	TRBD1	TGTGCCAGCTCACCAAGACAGGGGGCCCAGCCCCAGCATTTT	CASSPRQGAQPQHF
TRBV27	few	TRBJ1-6	-	TGTGCCAGCAGTTTAAACTTCAATTCACCCCTCCACTTT	CASSLNFNSPLHF
TRBV2	once	TRBJ2-7	-	TGTGCCAGCAGTGAAGCCCCCATCCCGGGGGAGTTCGAGCAGTACTTC	CASSEAPIPGEFEQYF
TRBV4-3	-	TRBJ2-5	TRBD2	TGCGCCAGCAGCCAAGGACGAGCGGGGGGCGGTAAGACCCAGTACTTC	CASSQGRAGGGKTQYF
TRBV19	-	TRBJ1-2	-	TGTGCCAGCCGGTCCTTTCAAGCCTCTAACTATGGCTACACCTTC	CASRSFQASNYGYTF
TRBV7-3	-	TRBJ2-2	TRBD1	TGTGCCAGCAGCTCTGGGACAGGGGCCGGCGGGGAGCTGTTTTTT	CASSSGTGAGGELFF
TRBV11-2	-	TRBJ2-7	-	TGTGCCAGCAGCTTGCGGATTACCTACGAGCAGTACTTC	CASSLRITYEQYF
TRBV18	-	TRBJ2-3	-	TGTGCCAGCTCACCACTAAGACAAGGGGGCACAGATACGCAGTATTTT	CASSPLRQGGTDTQYF
TRBV10-3	-	TRBJ2-7	-	TGTGCCATCAGTGTTCCGGACACCGCCTACGAGCAGTACTTC	CAISVPDTAYEQYF
TRBV7-6	-	TRBJ1-1	-	TGTGCCAGCAGCGGACTCGACGGAAAAGCTTTCTTT	CASSGLDGKAFF
TRBV9	-	TRBJ1-1	-	TGTGCCAGCAGCCCAATGACAGGGAACACTGAAGCTTTCTTT	CASSPMTGNTEAFF
TRBV27	-	TRBJ1-1	-	-	CASAVLREAEAFF
TRBV9	-	TRBJ2-1	-	TGTGCCAGCAGCGTAGCAGGAACCTCCTACAATGAGCAGTTCTTC	CASSVAGTSYNEQFF
TRBV6-6	-	TRBJ2-7	-	TGTGCCAGCAGTTACGGCCATCCCTCCTACGAGCAGTACTTC	CASSYGHPSYEQYF
TRBV6-5	once	TRBJ2-7	-	TGTGCCAGCAGCACTCGGGCCTACGAGCAGTACTTC	CASSTRAYEQYF
TRBV5-1	-	TRBJ1-4	-	TGCGCCAGCAACGATCAGTATAATGAAAAACTGTTTTTT	CASNDQYNEKLFF
TRBV29-1	once	TRBJ2-1	TRBD1	TGCAGCGTTGAAGATTATCCGGGACAGGGTTACAATGAGCAGTTCTTC	CSVEDYPGQGYNEQFF
TRBV4-1	once	TRBJ2-5	-	TGCGCCAGCAGCCAAGATCCTTCTGCGGGATCGCAAGAGACCCAGTACTTC	CASSQDPSAGSQETQYF
TRBV7-2	-	TRBJ1-6	TRBD1	TGTGCCAGCAGCGCCCGGGACAGGGGGCGATCACCCCTCCACTTT	CASSARDRGRSPLHF
TRBV6-1	-	TRBJ2-7	TRBD1	TGTGCCAGCAGTAGGGACAGGAGCTCCTACGAGCAGTACTTC	CASSRDRSSYEQYF